This TCR beta chain comes out of a study of early T cells in non-severe SARS-CoV-2 infection. Broader study findings: Matching with VDJdb favored anti-spike CD8 responses (missing private and CD4 specificities).

Attachment of unique molecular identifiers to individual cDNA molecules was performed. A single record per CDR3 protein comes from TCRdb applying MiXCR to the 5' RACE reads. The sample includes about 39,000 distinct CDR3 sequences, more than 6.5% of them seen just once. V lost 6 bases and J 7 bases, leaving 16 bases between the germline ends. Germline V gene data show CDR1 as MDHEN and CDR2 as SYDVKM. This CDR3 spans 13 amino acids. This clonotype was counted once. The antigen is unknown. The TCR originated in an adult who was a healthcare worker with PCR-confirmed SARS-CoV-2 infection or an uninfected control (not recorded which). V gene TRBV28 combines with J gene TRBJ2-7, with D uncertain. The sample taken for sequencing was whole blood. The CDR3 loop is CASRFAWAREQYF. CDR3 bases: TGTGCCAGCAGATTTGCCTGGGCGAGGGAGCAGTACTTC.